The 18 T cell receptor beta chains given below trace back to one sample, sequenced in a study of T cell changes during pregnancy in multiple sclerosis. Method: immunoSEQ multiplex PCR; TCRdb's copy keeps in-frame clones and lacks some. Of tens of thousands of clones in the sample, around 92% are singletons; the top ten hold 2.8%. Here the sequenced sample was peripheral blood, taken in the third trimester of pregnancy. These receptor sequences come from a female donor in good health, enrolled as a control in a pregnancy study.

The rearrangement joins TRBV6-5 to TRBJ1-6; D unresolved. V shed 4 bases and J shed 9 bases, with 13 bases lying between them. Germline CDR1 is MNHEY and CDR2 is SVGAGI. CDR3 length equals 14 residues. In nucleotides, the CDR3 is TGTGCCAGCAGTTCCTTGGGGAGGCTTTCACCCCTCCACTTT. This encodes CASSSLGRLSPLHF.

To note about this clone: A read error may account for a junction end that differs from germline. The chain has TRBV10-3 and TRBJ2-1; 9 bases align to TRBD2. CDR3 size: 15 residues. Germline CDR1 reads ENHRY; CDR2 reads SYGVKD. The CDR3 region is CAISEISGGYNKQFF. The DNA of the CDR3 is TGTGCCATCAGTGAGATTAGCGGGGGTTACAATAAGCAGTTCTTC.

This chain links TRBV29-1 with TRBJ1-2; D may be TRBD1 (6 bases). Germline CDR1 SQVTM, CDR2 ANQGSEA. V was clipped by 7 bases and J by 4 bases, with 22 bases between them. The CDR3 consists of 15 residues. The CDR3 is CSDAIKGEVAYGYTF. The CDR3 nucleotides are TGCAGCGATGCAATTAAGGGGGAAGTTGCCTATGGCTACACCTTC.

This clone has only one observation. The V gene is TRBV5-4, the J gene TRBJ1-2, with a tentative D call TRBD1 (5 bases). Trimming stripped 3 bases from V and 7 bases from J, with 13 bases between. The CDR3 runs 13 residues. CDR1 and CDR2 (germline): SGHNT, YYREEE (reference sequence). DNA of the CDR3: TGTGCCAGCAGCTCCGTAGGGGTAGCTGGCTACACCTTC. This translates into CASSSVGVAGYTF.

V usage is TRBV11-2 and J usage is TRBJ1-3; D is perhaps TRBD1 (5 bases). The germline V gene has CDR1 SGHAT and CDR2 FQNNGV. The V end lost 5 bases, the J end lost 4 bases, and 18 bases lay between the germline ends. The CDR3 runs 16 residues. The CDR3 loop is CASSPSTVPLGNTIYF. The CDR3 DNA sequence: TGTGCCAGCAGCCCCTCGACAGTGCCTCTCGGAAACACCATATATTTT.

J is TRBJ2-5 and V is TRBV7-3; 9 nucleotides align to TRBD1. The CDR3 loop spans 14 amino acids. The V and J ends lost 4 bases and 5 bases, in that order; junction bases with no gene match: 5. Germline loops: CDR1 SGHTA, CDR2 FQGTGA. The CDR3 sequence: CASSSSGTGETQYF. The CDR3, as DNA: TGTGCCAGCAGCTCTTCCGGGACAGGGGAGACCCAGTACTTC.

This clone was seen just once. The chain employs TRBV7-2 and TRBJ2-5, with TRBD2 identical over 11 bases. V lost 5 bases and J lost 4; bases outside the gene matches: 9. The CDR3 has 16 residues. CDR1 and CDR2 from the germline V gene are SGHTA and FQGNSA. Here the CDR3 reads CASSPRVAGGLETQYF. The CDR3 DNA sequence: TGTGCCAGCAGCCCGCGGGTAGCGGGGGGGCTAGAGACCCAGTACTTC.

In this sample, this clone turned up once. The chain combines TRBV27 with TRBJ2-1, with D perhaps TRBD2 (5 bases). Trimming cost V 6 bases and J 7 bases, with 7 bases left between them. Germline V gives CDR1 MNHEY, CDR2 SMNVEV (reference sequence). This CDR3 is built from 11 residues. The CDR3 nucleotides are TGTGCCAGCAGCGGAGGTAATGAGCAGTTCTTC. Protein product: CASSGGNEQFF.

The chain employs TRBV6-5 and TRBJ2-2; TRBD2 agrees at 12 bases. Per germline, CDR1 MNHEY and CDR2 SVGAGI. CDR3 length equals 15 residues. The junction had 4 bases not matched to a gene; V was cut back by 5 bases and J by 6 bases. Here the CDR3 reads CASSLAGGVAGELFF. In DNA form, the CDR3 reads TGTGCCAGCAGTCTAGCGGGGGGGGTCGCCGGGGAGCTGTTTTTT.

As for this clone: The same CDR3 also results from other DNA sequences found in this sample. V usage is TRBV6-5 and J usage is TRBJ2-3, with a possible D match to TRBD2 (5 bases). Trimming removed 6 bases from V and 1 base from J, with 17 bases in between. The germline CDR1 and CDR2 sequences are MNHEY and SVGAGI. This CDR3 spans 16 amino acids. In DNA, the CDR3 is TGTGCCAGCAGCTACCTTTTTGGGAGTGGCACAGATACGCAGTATTTT. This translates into CASSYLFGSGTDTQYF.

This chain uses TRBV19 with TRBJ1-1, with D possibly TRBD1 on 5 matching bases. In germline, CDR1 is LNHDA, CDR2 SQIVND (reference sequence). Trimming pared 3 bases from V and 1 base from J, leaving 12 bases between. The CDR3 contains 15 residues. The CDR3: CASSIGGLSNTEAFF. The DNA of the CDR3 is TGTGCCAGTAGTATCGGGGGACTCTCGAACACTGAAGCTTTCTTT.

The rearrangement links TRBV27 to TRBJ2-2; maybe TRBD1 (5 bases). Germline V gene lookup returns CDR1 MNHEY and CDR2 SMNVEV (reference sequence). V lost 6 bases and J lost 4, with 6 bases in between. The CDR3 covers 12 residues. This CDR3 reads CASRGPTGELFF. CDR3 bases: TGTGCCAGCAGGGGGCCCACCGGGGAGCTGTTTTTT.

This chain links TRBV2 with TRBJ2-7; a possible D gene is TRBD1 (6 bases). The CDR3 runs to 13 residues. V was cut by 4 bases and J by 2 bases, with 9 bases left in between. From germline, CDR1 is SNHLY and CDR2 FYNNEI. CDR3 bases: TGTGCCAGCAGTGGGACAGAGACCTACGAGCAGTACTTC. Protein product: CASSGTETYEQYF.

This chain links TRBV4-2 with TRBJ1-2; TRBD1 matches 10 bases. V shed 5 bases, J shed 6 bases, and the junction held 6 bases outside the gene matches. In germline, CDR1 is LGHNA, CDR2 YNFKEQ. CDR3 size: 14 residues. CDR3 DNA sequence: TGTGCCAGCAGCACCCTCGACAGGGGGCATGGCTACACCTTC. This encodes CASSTLDRGHGYTF.

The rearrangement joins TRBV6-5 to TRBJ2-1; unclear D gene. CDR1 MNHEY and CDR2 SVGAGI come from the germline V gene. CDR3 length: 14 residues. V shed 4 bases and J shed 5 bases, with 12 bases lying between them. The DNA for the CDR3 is TGTGCCAGCAGTTTCCTATCTATGGACAATGAGCAGTTCTTC. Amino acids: CASSFLSMDNEQFF.

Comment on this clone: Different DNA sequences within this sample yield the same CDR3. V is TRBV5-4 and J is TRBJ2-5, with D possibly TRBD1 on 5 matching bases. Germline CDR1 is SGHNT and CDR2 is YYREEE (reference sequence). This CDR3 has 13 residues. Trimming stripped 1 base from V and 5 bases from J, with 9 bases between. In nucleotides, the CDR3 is TGTGCCAGCAGCTTGCAGGGTAGGGAGACCCAGTACTTC. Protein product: CASSLQGRETQYF.

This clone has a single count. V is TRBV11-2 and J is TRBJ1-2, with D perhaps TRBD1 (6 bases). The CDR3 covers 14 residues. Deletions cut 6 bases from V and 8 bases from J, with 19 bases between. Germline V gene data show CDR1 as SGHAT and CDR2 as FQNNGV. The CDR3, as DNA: TGTGCCAGCAGGACCCTCGTAACAGGGCAAGGCTACACCTTC. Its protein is CASRTLVTGQGYTF.

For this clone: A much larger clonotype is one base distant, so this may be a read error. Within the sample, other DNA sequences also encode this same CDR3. CDR3 sequence: CASSLGPGDRHPLSNQPQHF. CDR3 DNA sequence: TGTGCCAGCAGTTTAGGTCCGGGGGACAGGCACCCTTTAAGCAATCAGCCTCAGCATTTT. The chain carries TRBV27 and TRBJ1-5; 8 bases match TRBD1. This CDR3 has 20 amino acids. Germline V CDR1 and CDR2: MNHEY, SMNVEV (reference sequence).